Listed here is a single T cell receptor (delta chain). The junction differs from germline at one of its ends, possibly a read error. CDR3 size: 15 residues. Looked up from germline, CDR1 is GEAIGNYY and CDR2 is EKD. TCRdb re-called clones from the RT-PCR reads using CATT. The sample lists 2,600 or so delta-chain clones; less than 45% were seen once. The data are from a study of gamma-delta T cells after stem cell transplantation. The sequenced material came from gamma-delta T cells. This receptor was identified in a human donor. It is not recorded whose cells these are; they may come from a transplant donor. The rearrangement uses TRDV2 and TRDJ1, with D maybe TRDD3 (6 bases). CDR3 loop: CACDTVGATDDNLIF. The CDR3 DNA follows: TGTGCCTGTGACACAGTGGGGGCTACGGACGATAACCTCATCTTT.